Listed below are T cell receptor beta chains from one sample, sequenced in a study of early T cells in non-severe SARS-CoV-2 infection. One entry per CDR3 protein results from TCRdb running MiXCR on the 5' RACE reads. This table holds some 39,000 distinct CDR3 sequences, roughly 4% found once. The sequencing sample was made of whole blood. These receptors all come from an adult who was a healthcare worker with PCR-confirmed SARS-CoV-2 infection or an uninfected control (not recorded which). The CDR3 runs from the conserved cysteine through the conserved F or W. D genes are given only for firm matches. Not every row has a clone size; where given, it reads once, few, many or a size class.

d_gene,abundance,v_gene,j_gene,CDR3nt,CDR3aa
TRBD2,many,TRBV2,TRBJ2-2,TGTGCCTGGCGGGAGGGCCAGGGCACCGGGGAGCTGTTTTTT,CAWREGQGTGELFF
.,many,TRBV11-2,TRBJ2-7,TGTGCCAGCAGCTTACGGGGGCTCGAGCAGTACTTC,CASSLRGLEQYF
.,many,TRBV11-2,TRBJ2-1,TGTGCCAGCAGCTTAGCCAGGTACAATGAGCAGTTCTTC,CASSLARYNEQFF
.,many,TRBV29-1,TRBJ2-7,TGCAGCGTTGTGGTGGGGGGAACCTACGAGCAGTACTTC,CSVVVGGTYEQYF
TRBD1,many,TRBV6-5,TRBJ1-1,TGTGCCAGCAGTCAGACAGGGATACTCACTGAAGCTTTCTTT,CASSQTGILTEAFF
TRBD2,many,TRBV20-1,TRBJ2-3,TGCAGTGCGCTAGTGGTAGCGGGGGCCCAGCGGGATACGCAGTATTTT,CSALVVAGAQRDTQYF
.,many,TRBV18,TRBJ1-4,TGTGCCAGCTCACTGCCTGCCGTAGGGAATGAAAAACTGTTTTTT,CASSLPAVGNEKLFF
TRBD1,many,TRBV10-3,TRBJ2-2,TGTGCCATCAGTAATGTACAGGGGGCCGGGGAGCTGTTTTTT,CAISNVQGAGELFF
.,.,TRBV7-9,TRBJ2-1,TGTGCCAGCAGCTTGGGGGACACTTTGAGGAAAAATGAGCAGTTCTTC,CASSLGDTLRKNEQFF
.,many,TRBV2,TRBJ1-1,TGTGCCAGCCTACGGTCCGGGGTTGCCGGTGAAGCTTTCTTT,CASLRSGVAGEAFF
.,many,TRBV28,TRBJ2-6,TGTGCCAGTGAGGAGTATATTTACCTGATCTCTGGGGCCAACGTCCTGACTTTC,CASEEYIYLISGANVLTF
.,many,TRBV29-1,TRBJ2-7,TGCAGCGCTAGGAGAGCACCTACCTACGAGCAGTACTTC,CSARRAPTYEQYF
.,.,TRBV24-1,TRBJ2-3,TGTGCCACCAGTCCCCGGGACGGCCGCACAGATACGCAGTATTTT,CATSPRDGRTDTQYF
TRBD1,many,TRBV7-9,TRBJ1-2,TGTGCCAGCAGCTTAGAGGGGACAGGGACCTATGGCTACACCTTC,CASSLEGTGTYGYTF
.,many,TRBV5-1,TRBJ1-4,TGCGCCAGCAGCTTCGAGGGACGCAATGAAAAACTGTTTTTT,CASSFEGRNEKLFF
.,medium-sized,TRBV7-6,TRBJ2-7,TGTGCCAGCAGCTTAGTGGGGGTGGGCGAGCAGTACTTC,CASSLVGVGEQYF
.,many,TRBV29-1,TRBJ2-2,TGCAGCGTTGAAGGGGTTGGAGGGGACGACACCGGGGAGCTGTTTTTT,CSVEGVGGDDTGELFF
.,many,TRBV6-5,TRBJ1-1,TGTGCCAGCAGTTACTCAGCGACAGGTCCCCCCAGGGCTTTCTTT,CASSYSATGPPRAFF
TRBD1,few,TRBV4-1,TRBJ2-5,TGCGCCAGCAGCCAAGTGGCAGGGGGCAGAGAGACCCAGTACTTC,CASSQVAGGRETQYF
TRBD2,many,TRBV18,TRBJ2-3,TGTGCCAGCTCACCACCCCGTCCGGGAGGGGGAGAGTGGACAGATACGCAGTATTTT,CASSPPRPGGGEWTDTQYF
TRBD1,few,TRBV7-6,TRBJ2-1,TGTGCCAGCAGCCTCGACAGGGGAAGGAACAATGAGCAGTTCTTC,CASSLDRGRNNEQFF
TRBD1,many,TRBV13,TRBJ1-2,TGTGCCAGCAGCTCCATTACCGGGACAGGAGCCCCCAACTATGGCTACACCTTC,CASSSITGTGAPNYGYTF
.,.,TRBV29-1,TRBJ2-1,TGCAGCGTTGTTAGGGGGGCGGCGGAGCAGTTCTTC,CSVVRGAAEQFF
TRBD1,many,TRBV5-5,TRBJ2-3,TGTGCCAGCAGCGGGCTCGGACAGGGGTCCGCGCATACGCAGTATTTT,CASSGLGQGSAHTQYF
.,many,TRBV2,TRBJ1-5,TGTGCCAGCAGTTACACCGTCGGTGCGGGTCAGCCCCAGCATTTT,CASSYTVGAGQPQHF
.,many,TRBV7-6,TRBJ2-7,TGTGCCAGCAGCTTAGAACAGGGAAGCTACGAGCAGTACTTC,CASSLEQGSYEQYF
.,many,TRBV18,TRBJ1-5,TGTGCCAGCTCACCGGGCAGCCCAGGGCCCCAGCATTTT,CASSPGSPGPQHF
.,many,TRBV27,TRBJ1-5,TGTGCCAGCAGTTTAATCAGGCCTGCGGGAGGTAGCAATCAGCCCCAGCATTTT,CASSLIRPAGGSNQPQHF
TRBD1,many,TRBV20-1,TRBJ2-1,TGCAGGGCAGGGGGCCCCTACAATGAGCAGTTCTTC,CRAGGPYNEQFF
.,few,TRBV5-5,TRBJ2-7,TGTGCCAGCAGCCCCTCCCTTGGCCACGAGCAGTACTTC,CASSPSLGHEQYF
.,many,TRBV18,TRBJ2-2,TGTGCCAGCTCACCGCGAGCCGCCACCGGGGAGCTGTTTTTT,CASSPRAATGELFF
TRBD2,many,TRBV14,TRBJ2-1,TGTGCCAGCAGCCAGACTAGCGGGACAAGGAATGAGCAGTTCTTC,CASSQTSGTRNEQFF
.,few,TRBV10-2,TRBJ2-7,TGCGCCAGCAGTGAGTACATCGGGAGCGCCCACGAGCAGTACTTC,CASSEYIGSAHEQYF
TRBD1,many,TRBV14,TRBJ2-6,TGTGCCAGCAGCCACGGTGACAGGGCTGGGGCCAACGTCCTGACTTTC,CASSHGDRAGANVLTF
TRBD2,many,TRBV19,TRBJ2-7,TGTGCCAGTAGTATAGCAAGCGGGGGATACGAGCAGTACTTC,CASSIASGGYEQYF
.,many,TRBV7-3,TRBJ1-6,TGTGCCAGCAGCATAGGGAGCTCCTATAATTCACCCCTCCACTTT,CASSIGSSYNSPLHF
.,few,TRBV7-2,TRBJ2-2,TGTGCCAGCAGCTTATTCCCCGGGGAGCTGTTTTTT,CASSLFPGELFF
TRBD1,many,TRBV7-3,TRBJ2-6,TGTGCCAGCAGCTTAGGGACAGGGGTCGCTGGGGCCAACGTCCTGACTTTC,CASSLGTGVAGANVLTF
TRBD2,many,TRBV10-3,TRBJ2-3,TGTGCCACCACCTGGAGCGGGGGTGCAGATACGCAGTATTTT,CATTWSGGADTQYF
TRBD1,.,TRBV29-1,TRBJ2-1,TGCAGCGTAGACAGGGGGTACGGGAGCAATGAGCAGTTCTTC,CSVDRGYGSNEQFF
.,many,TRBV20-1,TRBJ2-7,TGCAGTGCTACGGACTTTAGCTCCTACGAGCAGTACTTC,CSATDFSSYEQYF
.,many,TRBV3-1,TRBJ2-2,TGTGCCAGCAGCCACAGATCCGGGGAGCTGTTTTTT,CASSHRSGELFF
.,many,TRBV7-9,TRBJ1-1,TGTGCCAGCACCCCGGCTTTGGGGCAGGACACTGAAGCTTTCTTT,CASTPALGQDTEAFF
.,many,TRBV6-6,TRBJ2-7,TGTGCCAGCAGTTACTCGAGCGGCACGTCCTACGAGCAGTACTTC,CASSYSSGTSYEQYF
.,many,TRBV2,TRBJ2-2,TGTGCCAGCGCTCCTGGAGGCACCGGGGAGCTGTTTTTT,CASAPGGTGELFF
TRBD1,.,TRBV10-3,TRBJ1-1,TGTGCCATCAGAAGACAGGGAATGGGCACTGAAGCTTTCTTT,CAIRRQGMGTEAFF
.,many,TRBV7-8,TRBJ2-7,TGTGCCAGCAGCTTAGTTAGGGAGACCTACGAGCAGTACTTC,CASSLVRETYEQYF
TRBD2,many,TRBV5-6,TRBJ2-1,TGTGCCAGCAGCAGGCCGCCGGGACTAGAGACCGATGAGCAGTTCTTC,CASSRPPGLETDEQFF
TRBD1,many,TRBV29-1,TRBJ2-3,TGCAGCGTTCCCGACCCGGGACAGGCCATAGGCCCAGATACGCAGTATTTT,CSVPDPGQAIGPDTQYF
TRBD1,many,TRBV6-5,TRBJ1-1,TGTGCCAGCAGTTACCACGGGACAGTTAACACTGAAGCTTTCTTT,CASSYHGTVNTEAFF